This T cell receptor (beta chain) originates from a study of CD8+CD57+ T cells in acquired aplastic anemia. Study at large: DNA per sorted CD4+ or CD8+ sample ranged about 0.17 to 30 ug, averaging about 3.4 ug.

Per germline, CDR1 DFQATT and CDR2 SNEGSKA (reference sequence). This CDR3 spans 13 amino acids. V lost 2 bases and J lost 11; bases outside the gene matches: 10. In patients chosen for sequencing, flow cytometry had shown CD8+CD57+ cell expansion. Patient blood was sampled before any therapy had been received. This clonotype was seen more than once but under ten times. The antigen remains unidentified. TCR beta VDJ combinations and CDR3 sequences were profiled from genomic DNA. From the reads, TCRdb called clonotypes with MiXCR, one entry per CDR3 protein. The table lists roughly 98,000 distinct CDR3 sequences, 55% to 75% of them singletons, with 55% to 65% in the top ten. Study-level points and caveats: The number of CD8+ CDR3 sequences shared by patients and controls was twenty-nine.

The rearrangement uses TRBV20-1 and TRBJ1-1; 8 nucleotides line up with TRBD1. Sequenced: sorted CD4+, CD8+, or CD8+CD57+ T cells (not recorded which) from PBMCs. The TCR sequence derives from a human donor with aplastic anemia. The CDR3 nucleotides are TGCAGTGCTAGACGACAGGGGATTGGTATGGCTTTCTTT. Translating it yields CSARRQGIGMAFF.